This T cell receptor (beta chain) was identified during a study of cytomegalovirus exposure and HLA in healthy donors (dated by TCRdb to the late 2010s). Context from the whole study: According to an earlier analysis of 587 of the donors, about 180 million T cells yielded over 100 million unique TCR beta sequences and about 300 Gb of sequence data. The study profiled the T cell repertoires of more than 500 subjects by immunosequencing and related them to cytomegalovirus serostatus. In a later analysis, previously published TCR beta repertoires from 670 or so donors were re-analyzed and high-resolution HLA genotyping was added so that TCR occurrence patterns could be studied. The later analysis used no new phenotypic data to find candidate immune exposures, relying instead on TCR beta sequences and their occurrence across donors. An early release that covered about 640 HLA-typed donors contained approximately 290 gigabases of sequencing data and tens of millions of unique TCR sequences. On average, approximately 250,000 unique TCR beta nucleotide sequences were sequenced per donor among 398 genotyped donors of the cohort, with about 19% of those sequences being non-productive. In a later genetic analysis, genome-wide SNP genotypes for about three fifths of the roughly 670 donors were used, and that subset was treated as a discovery cohort. Donor age, sex, ethnicity and CMV serostatus were collected together with the repertoire data. An earlier analysis of 587 of the donors used high-throughput TCR beta sequencing to judge whether each TCR beta V gene segment behaved as functional or pseudogenic. To predict cytomegalovirus infection status, the study combined high-throughput TCR immunosequencing, statistical association of individual TCRs with disease status, and machine learning. Both class I and class II loci were covered by HLA typing, at four-digit resolution. The number of typed donors differed by locus: about 620-630 for A, B, C, DRB1 and DQB1; 522 for DQA1; roughly 600 for DPA1; and some 450 for DPB1. Several DR-DQ haplotypes were treated as single units for association and clustering because of strong linkage in the cohort. The study aimed to test whether signatures of past pathogen exposure could be identified by cataloging public T cell receptors. In addition to the first cohort of several hundred subjects, a separate validation cohort of about 120 different subjects was used. All discovery cohort repertoires had been generated on a single sequencing platform. Of the approximately 400 genotyped donors, approximately 82% fell in the genetic ancestry cluster associated with self-reported Caucasian donors. Study-level results and caveats: Most TCR sequences were seen in very few donors, while some public TCRs were found in many individuals. An earlier analysis of 587 of the donors showed that most TCR beta V segments appeared in productive rearrangements either about 90% or about 30% of the time, which broadly matched IMGT annotations. HLA typing was unavailable for some donors at each locus, so association tests used only the typed subset. For the cohort, immune exposure information was limited to CMV serostatus. In vitro tests confirmed that a few of the cytomegalovirus-associated TCR beta chains recognize cytomegalovirus antigens. A further reported finding was that TCR beta sequences accurately predicted the HLA-A and HLA-B alleles for most subjects in the first cohort. A group of highly shared sequence variants was considered likely to be a technical artifact of the sequencing pipeline. In this cohort, only TCR beta chains were sequenced, and detectable features were limited by the absence of alpha or paired-chain data. An association between a missense DCLRE1C variant and V-gene and J-gene trimming of TCR beta chains was found in a later genetic analysis and replicated in an independent cohort. In a later analysis, HLA-associated TCR beta chains showed more clonal expansion and lower generation probabilities than non-associated chains that were equally common. The study listed 164 TCR beta chains as associated with cytomegalovirus. According to a later analysis, TCR association rates differed among HLA loci, with DRB1 alleles showing the most associated TCRs and HLA-C alleles showing the fewest. Because counts were too low, about 18 rarely observed V segments, including chromosome 9 orphons, were left out of the earlier analysis of some 640 of the donors. Correlated functional status among segregating V segments might be attributable to linkage disequilibrium, but an unknown experimental factor could not be ruled out. Because the 87-base-pair reads could not distinguish some IMGT-functional V segments, including TRBV6-2 and TRBV6-3, those segments were excluded. In a later analysis, most CMV-associated TCR beta chains were found to appear HLA-restricted, with HLA associations seemingly driven largely by CMV exposure. Specific HLA alleles were associated with 18,000 or so TCR beta sequences at a false discovery rate of 0.05 in a later analysis. The authors suggested that the approach could potentially be generalized to other disease states and immunological phenotypes. In a later genetic analysis, fewer N-insertions in productive TCRs were reported among donors in an Asian-associated ancestry cluster than the 666-donor mean. Several of the top co-occurrence clusters appeared to be linked to parvovirus B19, influenza, CMV and Epstein-Barr virus, according to a later analysis. Sequencing depth was assumed to be roughly uniform across donors in the presence/absence analyses, though that assumption may not hold. Assigning TCR associations to individual alleles was difficult when HLA alleles, especially DR and DQ, strongly co-occurred. The classifier was reported to diagnose cytomegalovirus status with high specificity and sensitivity in both the original cohort and the validation cohort.

The cohort comprised some 730 healthy bone marrow donors. At the time of sampling, all cohort members were nominally healthy, though unrecorded immune exposures were likely present. The donor tested CMV seropositive, placing the donor among the roughly 300 seropositive members of the cohort. Each donor provided a peripheral blood sample, and peripheral blood mononuclear cells were used for TCR beta sequencing. The Qiagen DNeasy Blood Extraction Kit was used to extract genomic DNA from the blood cell samples. Receptors were amplified or captured by the immunoSEQ multiplex PCR assay. For the multiplex PCR, a mixture combining 60 forward primers for TCR Vbeta segments and 13 reverse primers for TCR Jbeta segments was used. Amplification of the CDR3 region of rearranged TCR beta genes was performed with a multiplex PCR assay on genomic DNA. The amplified TCR beta libraries were sequenced on the Illumina HiSeq System as 87-base-pair reads. As for how the authors treated the data: A later analysis counted about 82 million unique TCR beta chains across the 666 repertoires, and around 9.9 million of these chains were shared by at least two donors. Raw reads were error-corrected and collapsed into unique sequences by a nearest-neighbor algorithm in which closely related sequences were merged to remove PCR and sequencing errors. V, D and J gene segments were assigned by aligning CDR3 sequences to IMGT reference sequences. Each retained sequence needed at least a six-nucleotide match to both a V gene segment and a J gene segment. A rearrangement counted as productive if the CDR3 had no stop codons and remained in frame with V and J, and every other rearrangement counted as non-productive. CDR3 was defined according to IMGT convention as the region running from the second conserved V-encoded cysteine to the conserved J-encoded phenylalanine. Sequences without an unambiguous match to a single V gene segment were excluded from the earlier analysis of several hundred of the donors. An earlier analysis of just under 600 of the donors called V segments functional above 56.7% productive rearrangements and segregating when the between-donor standard deviation exceeded 5%. A statistical classification framework was built for diagnosing cytomegalovirus status from the catalog of TCR beta chain sequences. In a later analysis, V and J genes were assigned by comparing TCR nucleotide sequences against IMGT/GENE-DB human TR gene sequences. Using the TCRdist pipeline, a later analysis assigned CDR3 sequences along with most-parsimonious VDJ recombination scenarios. In a later analysis, each TCR beta chain was defined by its CDR3 amino acid sequence together with its V-gene family, and reads lacking a unique V-gene family were excluded. In a later analysis, approximately 640 highly shared, low-generation-probability nucleotide sequences were removed to address suspected cross-contamination and a sequencing artifact. For each public chain, a later analysis derived a clonal expansion index from normalized ranks of inferred template counts within each repertoire. In a later analysis, generation probabilities were computed with a VDJ recombination model fitted to out-of-frame rearrangements, and the resulting probabilities were checked against IGoR. A later analysis scored TCR-TCR, TCR-HLA and TCR-CMV co-occurrence with hypergeometric tests, applying a repertoire-size bias correction to TCR pairs. In a later analysis, false discovery rates were estimated by permuting HLA or CMV assignments 20 times. In a later analysis, co-occurring TCRs were grouped with DBSCAN, and TCRdist sequence similarity was added when clustering was performed within HLA-allele-positive subsets. For co-occurrence clustering, repertoires with fewer than 30,000 or more than 120,000 public chains were excluded, along with 5 or 6 repertoires with anomalous nucleotide sharing. TCRdb holds this immuneACCESS table with in-frame rearrangements only. Some clones are missing; in checked studies, unresolved V genes explain under half, and the rest has no known cause. The D gene and trimming were derived from the DNA, and the V and J assignments and clone size from that table. This sample is represented by about 100,000 clones; more than 75% of them were singletons. Jointly, the top ten make up over 3.5% of the sample.

Comments on this clone: Its antigen remains undetermined. No much larger clone exists at a distance of one base, and base qualities are not known.

V and J lose 4 bases and 0 bases, and a span of 13 bases separates them. The CDR3 holds 15 amino acids from the cysteine to the phenylalanine. Only the CDR3 region is kept as DNA, spanning 45 bases read in frame from base 1. Sequenced: PBMCs. The sequence links TRBV5-3 to TRBJ1-2; the best D guess is TRBD1, with 5 bases matching. TRBV5-3 is an ORF for which the function is uncertain. The sequence was collected from a woman in her 50s in good health and CMV-seropositive. The CDR3 protein is CARSPRQKANYGYTF. The DNA reads TGTGCCAGAAGCCCCCGACAGAAAGCTAACTATGGCTACACCTTC.